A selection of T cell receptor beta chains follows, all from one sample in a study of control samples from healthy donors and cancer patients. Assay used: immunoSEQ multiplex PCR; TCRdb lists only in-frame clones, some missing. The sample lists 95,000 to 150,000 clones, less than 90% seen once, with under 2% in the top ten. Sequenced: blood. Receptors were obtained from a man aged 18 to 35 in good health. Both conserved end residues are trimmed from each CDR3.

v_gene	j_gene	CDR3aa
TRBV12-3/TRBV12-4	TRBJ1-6	ASSLPNSPLH
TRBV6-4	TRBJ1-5	ASTGGDQPQH
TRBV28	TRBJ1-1	ASSNYRANTEAF
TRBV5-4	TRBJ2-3	ASSLRTSGTADTQY
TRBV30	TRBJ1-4	AWGLRGVNEKLF
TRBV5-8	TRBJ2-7	ASSLGDRDL
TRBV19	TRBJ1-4	ASSVVGPRGSGEKLF
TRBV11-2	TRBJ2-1	ASTIRGSINEQF
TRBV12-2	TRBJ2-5	ASRFDWTSGKETQY
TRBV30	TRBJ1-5	AWDRGSNQPQH
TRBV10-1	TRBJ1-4	ASSESRWDRAQTNEKLF
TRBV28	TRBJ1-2	ASRGGFPYGYT
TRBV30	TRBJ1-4	AEQGAGEKLF
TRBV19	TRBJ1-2	AIPSPSNYGYT
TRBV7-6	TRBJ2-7	ASSLEASGRAAIYEQY
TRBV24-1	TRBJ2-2	ATSDLMGGELF
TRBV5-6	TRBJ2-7	ASSGGTEV
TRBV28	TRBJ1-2	ASRDTTGVGGYT
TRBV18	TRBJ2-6	ASSPGHFSGANVLT
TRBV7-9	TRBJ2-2	ASSLRGPRNTGELF
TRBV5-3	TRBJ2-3	ARSRTSGTTDTQY
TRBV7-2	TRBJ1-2	ASSTPNSFYGYT
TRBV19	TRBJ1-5	ASKGTGGRQPQH
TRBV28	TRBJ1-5	ASSPDRGRFFSNQPQH
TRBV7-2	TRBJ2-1	ASSLFVALDLYNEQF